Below are 3 T cell receptor beta chains sequenced from a single sample in a study of T cell responses to AZD1222 COVID-19 vaccine. Only in-frame clones appear in the TCRdb table, and some are missing; sequencing was by immunoSEQ multiplex PCR. The data hold 140,000 or so clones, with 88% observed a single time. Source: peripheral blood, taken 28 days after the second AZD1222 dose. These receptors all come from an adult who received the AZD1222 COVID-19 vaccine.

The chain joins TRBV5-1 to TRBJ2-3; D gene uncertain. The CDR3 consists of 14 residues. V lost 4 bases and J lost 5, with 14 bases in between. Germline assignment: CDR1 SGHRS and CDR2 YFSETQ. The CDR3 DNA is TGCGCCAGCAGCCGAGATCCCAAGGGAGATACGCAGTATTTT. It specifies CASSRDPKGDTQYF.

This rearrangement joins TRBV6-5 to TRBJ2-2, with no clear D. Germline V gives CDR1 MNHEY, CDR2 SVGAGI. Trimming removed 5 bases from V and 5 bases from J, with 9 bases in between. The CDR3 is 13 residues long. The DNA for the CDR3 is TGTGCCAGCAGTACCCCTCGGACCGGGGAGCTGTTTTTT. Protein: CASSTPRTGELFF.

This chain links TRBV19 with TRBJ2-7; TRBD2 matches 11 bases. The CDR3 runs to 15 residues. Germline assignment: CDR1 LNHDA and CDR2 SQIVND (reference sequence). With V trimmed by 5 bases and J by 2 bases, 5 bases remained unmatched. CDR3 DNA: TGTGCCAGTAGTTTTAGCGGGAGGGGAACCTACGAGCAGTACTTC. It is translated as CASSFSGRGTYEQYF.